The clone carrying this T cell receptor beta chain was seen at least ten times. This record belongs to a study of patients and donors after allogeneic stem cell transplantation. Germline CDR1 is SGHRS and CDR2 is YFSETQ. The CDR3 is made up of 13 amino acids. Between the trimmed V and J ends, which lost 2 bases and 8 bases, there was a span of 11 bases. TCRdb redid the calling of the RT-PCR reads with MiXCR, one entry per CDR3 protein. The table records some 24,000 distinct CDR3 sequences, about 45% of them present only once. The chain links TRBV5-1 to TRBJ2-1, with unresolved D. The source of this sequence is a human donor who was either an allogeneic HSCT recipient or a stem cell or donor lymphocyte infusion donor (not recorded which). It is not recorded whose cells these are; they may come from a transplant donor. Sequencing was carried out using blood, either unsorted or a sorted T cell fraction (not recorded which). In nucleotides, the CDR3 is TGCGCCAGCAGCTTTAAGGGTCGAGATGAGCAGTTCTTC. It translates to CASSFKGRDEQFF. The variable domain in full, completed from reference TRBV5-1 and TRBJ2-1, reads KAGVTQTPRYLIKTRGQQVTLSCSPISGHRSVSWYQQTPGQGLQFLFEYFSETQRNKGNFPGRFSGRQFSNSRSEMNVSTLELGDSALYLCASSFKGRDEQFFGPGTRLTVL.